This TCR beta chain is from a study of T cell changes during pregnancy in multiple sclerosis. Assay: immunoSEQ multiplex PCR; the TCRdb copy retains only in-frame clones and omits some. The table has tens of thousands of clones, around 91% seen once. The sequenced sample was CD8+ T cells from peripheral blood mononuclear cells, obtained in the second trimester of pregnancy. The clonotype comes from a female donor with multiple sclerosis, enrolled in a pregnancy study.

DNA of the CDR3: TGCGCCAGCAGCCAAGATTGGTTGGTACTTGAAGCTTTCTTT. It is translated as CASSQDWLVLEAFF. V is TRBV4-1 and J is TRBJ1-1; D is ambiguous. Germline V gene lookup returns CDR1 MGHRA and CDR2 YSYEKL. The CDR3 covers 14 residues. V was shortened by 0 bases and J by 7 bases, with 12 bases between the two germline ends.